One and the same sample provided the 17 T cell receptor beta chains below, sequenced in a study of radiation and T cells in renal cell carcinoma. Time point denoted: baseline pretreatment blood. Treatment meaning: 15 Gy SBRT to primary tumor, nephrectomy 4 weeks later. Data came from immunoSEQ multiplex PCR; TCRdb stores just in-frame clones and leaves some out. The repertoire holds about 140,000 clones, with approximately 82% as singletons. The sequences come from blood, collected from a patient whose treatment included radiotherapy and nephrectomy. The receptors originated from a woman in her fifties or sixties with renal cell carcinoma.

The chain links TRBV30 to TRBJ1-4; no clear D. Germline V gene data show CDR1 as GTSNPN and CDR2 as SVGIG (reference sequence). This CDR3 spans 11 amino acids. V gave up 5 bases and J gave up 7 bases, with 8 bases separating them. Written as DNA, the CDR3 is TGTGCCTGGCCCAGCGGTGAAAAACTGTTTTTT. Amino acid sequence: CAWPSGEKLFF.

V gene TRBV10-3 combines with J gene TRBJ2-3; weak D call: TRBD2 (6 bases). V was pared by 0 bases and J by 0 bases, with 10 bases between. The CDR3 loop spans 16 amino acids. Germline lookup yields CDR1 ENHRY and CDR2 SYGVKD. This chain's CDR3 is CAISESHGGSTDTQYF. Here the CDR3 DNA reads TGTGCCATCAGTGAGTCCCATGGGGGGAGCACAGATACGCAGTATTTT.

CDR3 sequence: CASAPEGSNQPQHF. The CDR3 nucleotides read TGTGCCAGCGCCCCTGAGGGAAGCAATCAGCCCCAGCATTTT. The genes are TRBV6-4 and TRBJ1-5; no clear D gene. Germline-derived CDR1 and CDR2 are MRHNA and SNTAGT. The CDR3 sequence is 14 residues long. Deletions cut 8 bases from V and 1 base from J, with 12 bases between.

The rearrangement joins TRBV19 to TRBJ1-2; a weak D match, TRBD1 (6 bases). The V end was cut by 5 bases, the J end by 5 bases, with 15 bases between. The CDR3 contains 14 residues. Germline V gene lookup returns CDR1 LNHDA and CDR2 SQIVND (reference sequence). CDR3 DNA sequence: TGTGCCAGTAGTCCTGATCAGGGGATATATGGCTACACCTTC. Amino acid sequence: CASSPDQGIYGYTF.

The chain combines TRBV19 with TRBJ2-3; 10 nucleotides align to TRBD2. Germline loops: CDR1 LNHDA, CDR2 SQIVND (reference sequence). The CDR3 spans 14 residues. Trimming took 3 bases from V and 5 from J; bases not matched to a gene: 2. The CDR3 here is CASSMERGGDTQYF. CDR3 nucleotides: TGTGCCAGTAGTATGGAGCGGGGGGGAGATACGCAGTATTTT. Complete variable domain (other parts from reference TRBV19 and TRBJ2-3): DGGITQSPKYLFRKEGQNVTLSCEQNLNHDAMYWYRQDPGQGLRLIYYSQIVNDFQKGDIAEGYSVSREKKESFPLTVTSAQKNPTAFYLCASSMERGGDTQYFGPGTRLTVL.

This chain joins TRBV6-6 and TRBJ2-5; TRBD2 aligns across 7 bases. The CDR3 spans 14 residues. Germline V gene data show CDR1 as MNHNY and CDR2 as SVGAGI (reference sequence). V trimming: 0 bases; J trimming: 5 bases; junction bases outside the gene matches: 3. The CDR3 protein is CASSYSGGGETQYF. The CDR3 DNA reads TGTGCCAGCAGTTACTCTGGGGGAGGGGAGACCCAGTACTTC.

The chain is built from TRBV12-5 and TRBJ1-1; 9 bases line up with TRBD1. Germline V lookup: CDR1 LGHNT, CDR2 FRNRAP. Trimming took 0 bases from V and 5 from J; bases not matched to a gene: 7. The CDR3 runs to 16 residues. The chain's CDR3 is CASGLVAGQGQTEAFF. The CDR3 DNA follows: TGTGCTAGTGGTTTGGTTGCCGGACAGGGGCAAACTGAAGCTTTCTTT.

The chain has TRBV19 and TRBJ1-3, with 8 bases identical to TRBD1. The CDR3 runs to 15 residues. V trimming: 5 bases; J trimming: 2 bases; junction bases outside the gene matches: 5. Germline assignment: CDR1 LNHDA and CDR2 SQIVND (reference sequence). Written as DNA, the CDR3 is TGTGCCAGTAGTCCGACAGGGGAAACTGGAAACACCATATATTTT. The encoded protein is CASSPTGETGNTIYF.

The gene calls are TRBV10-3 and TRBJ1-1, with 7 bases that match TRBD1. The CDR3 covers 16 residues. V lost 0 bases to trimming and J lost 5 bases; unmatched junction nucleotides: 9. Germline V gene lookup returns CDR1 ENHRY and CDR2 SYGVKD. Here the CDR3 reads CAISESGGGAKTEAFF. CDR3 DNA sequence: TGTGCCATCAGTGAGTCGGGAGGGGGCGCAAAGACTGAAGCTTTCTTT.

This rearrangement joins TRBV6-4 to TRBJ2-2; no definite D call. Per germline, CDR1 MRHNA and CDR2 SNTAGT. The V end was cut by 7 bases, the J end by 2 bases, with 11 bases between. The CDR3 length is 14 residues. This CDR3 is CASTNSPNTGELFF. DNA of the CDR3: TGTGCCAGCACCAACTCGCCTAACACCGGGGAGCTGTTTTTT.

A remark on this clone: One end of the junction is discordant with germline, which a read error may explain. The chain couples TRBV6-5 to TRBJ1-3, with D maybe TRBD1 (6 bases). Germline V gene sequence: CDR1 MNHEY, CDR2 SVGAGI. The CDR3 covers 16 residues. As DNA, the CDR3 is TGTGCCAGCAGCTACTCAGGGGTTTCTTCTGGAAACACCATATATTTT. It yields the protein CASSYSGVSSGNTIYF.

The chain recombines TRBV5-5 with TRBJ2-7; D possibly uses TRBD1 or TRBD2 (5 bases each). This CDR3 contains 15 residues. Germline assignment: CDR1 SGHKS and CDR2 YYEKEE (reference sequence). With 0 bases removed from V and 2 bases from J, the gap between germline ends came to 12 bases. The DNA for the CDR3 is TGTGCCAGCAGCTTGGCCGGGGACCCCCCCTACGAGCAGTACTTC. Protein: CASSLAGDPPYEQYF.

The count of this clone is one. The rearrangement links TRBV14 to TRBJ1-5; no definite D call. This CDR3 has 13 residues. The V end was cut by 1 base, the J end by 3 bases, with 4 bases between. CDR1 is SGHDN and CDR2 is FVKESK in the germline V gene. The chain's CDR3 is CASSQGTNQPQHF. DNA for the CDR3: TGTGCCAGCAGCCAAGGCACCAATCAGCCCCAGCATTTT. Full variable domain (outside the CDR3, taken from reference TRBV14 and TRBJ1-5): EAGVTQFPSHSVIEKGQTVTLRCDPISGHDNLYWYRRVMGKEIKFLLHFVKESKQDESGMPNNRFLAERTGGTYSTLKVQPAELEDSGVYFCASSQGTNQPQHFGDGTRLSIL.

This CDR3 is CASSVGTSGFYYEQYF. The CDR3, as DNA: TGTGCCAGCAGCGTAGGGACTAGCGGATTCTACTACGAGCAGTACTTC. The rearrangement uses TRBV9 and TRBJ2-7; 10 bases line up with TRBD2. This CDR3 contains 16 residues. Trimming removed 0 bases from V and 3 bases from J; junction bases left unmatched: 6. Germline V CDR1 and CDR2: SGDLS, YYNGEE.

V is TRBV7-2 and J is TRBJ1-1; D gene ambiguous. The CDR3 loop spans 13 amino acids. Germline CDR1 and CDR2: SGHTA and FQGNSA. The V end lost 5 bases, the J end lost 1 base, and 8 bases lay between the germline ends. In DNA form, the CDR3 reads TGTGCCAGCAGCCCGCGGGCGAACACTGAAGCTTTCTTT. As protein: CASSPRANTEAFF.

The chain combines TRBV5-1 with TRBJ2-7, with a tentative D call TRBD2 (5 bases). Germline CDR1 SGHRS, CDR2 YFSETQ. This CDR3 contains 15 residues. The V end lost 4 bases, the J end lost 3 bases, and 17 bases lay between the germline ends. The CDR3 sequence: CASSPTASGSYEQYF. DNA of the CDR3: TGCGCCAGCAGCCCAACCGCCAGCGGCAGCTACGAGCAGTACTTC.

The chain joins TRBV2 to TRBJ1-4; D remains ambiguous. The V and J ends lost 2 bases and 1 base respectively, with 11 bases between them. The germline CDR1 and CDR2 sequences are SNHLY and FYNNEI. The CDR3 has 16 residues. The chain's CDR3 is CASSEKAELTNEKLFF. CDR3 bases: TGTGCCAGCAGTGAAAAGGCAGAATTAACTAATGAAAAACTGTTTTTT.